A single sample gave rise to the 10 T cell receptor beta chains below, sequenced in a study of blood T cell repertoires in COVID-19. Here immunoSEQ multiplex PCR was the method, and the copy in TCRdb shows in-frame clones only, minus some. The sample consists of 95,000 to 150,000 clones, 65% to 90% of them appearing once. Sequenced sample: peripheral blood. These receptors were collected from a man older than 75 with acute or convalescent COVID-19.

CDR3 nucleotide sequence: TGCAGCGTTGAAAAGGGACTGGGCTATGGCTACACCTTC. This sequence encodes CSVEKGLGYGYTF. The rearrangement links TRBV29-1 to TRBJ1-2; D is perhaps TRBD1 (5 bases). Germline V gene data show CDR1 as SQVTM and CDR2 as ANQGSEA. V lost 2 bases and J 4 bases, leaving 11 bases between the germline ends. The CDR3 length is 13 residues.

This sequence joins TRBV19 and TRBJ2-1; TRBD1 agrees at 9 bases. The CDR3 is made up of 14 amino acids. V shed 4 bases, J shed 6 bases, and the junction held 4 bases outside the gene matches. Germline assignment: CDR1 LNHDA and CDR2 SQIVND (reference sequence). CDR3 in DNA: TGTGCCAGTAGTACCGGGACAGGGTCCAATGAGCAGTTCTTC. As protein: CASSTGTGSNEQFF. The full variable domain, completed using reference TRBV19 and TRBJ2-1, is DGGITQSPKYLFRKEGQNVTLSCEQNLNHDAMYWYRQDPGQGLRLIYYSQIVNDFQKGDIAEGYSVSREKKESFPLTVTSAQKNPTAFYLCASSTGTGSNEQFFGPGTRLTVL.

V usage is TRBV7-8 and J usage is TRBJ1-2; 10 bases match TRBD1. Germline V gene lookup returns CDR1 SGHVS and CDR2 FQNEAQ. This CDR3 spans 17 amino acids. The junction had 8 bases not matched to a gene; V was cut back by 0 bases and J by 4 bases. The CDR3, as DNA: TGTGCCAGCAGCTTAGCCGGGACAGGGGCCAACCCCTATGGCTACACCTTC. It specifies CASSLAGTGANPYGYTF. The full variable domain, in which reference TRBV7-8 and TRBJ1-2 provide the parts outside the CDR3, is GAGVSQSPRYKVAKRGQDVALRCDPISGHVSLFWYQQALGQGPEFLTYFQNEAQLDKSGLPSDRFFAERPEGSVSTLKIQRTQQEDSAVYLCASSLAGTGANPYGYTFGSGTRLTVV.

The V gene is TRBV6-5, the J gene TRBJ2-3; a possible D gene is TRBD1 (5 bases). Looked up from germline, CDR1 is MNHEY and CDR2 is SVGAGI. This CDR3 comprises 13 residues. The germline V and J ends were trimmed by 7 bases and 3 bases, with 11 bases remaining between them. CDR3 DNA: TGTGCCAGCACCCACGCAGGGACAGATACGCAGTATTTT. It translates to CASTHAGTDTQYF.

The V and J genes are TRBV6-5 and TRBJ1-3; 7 bases line up with TRBD1. The CDR3 has 14 amino acids. CDR1 is MNHEY and CDR2 is SVGAGI in the germline V gene. With 6 bases clipped from V and 4 bases from J, the junction kept 6 bases outside the gene matches. The CDR3 here is CASRLDRMGNTIYF. The CDR3, as DNA: TGTGCCAGCAGATTGGACAGGATGGGAAACACCATATATTTT.

The V gene is TRBV6-1, the J gene TRBJ1-5; no firm D call. CDR3 length: 13 residues. Germline loops: CDR1 MNHNS, CDR2 SASEGT. V was trimmed by 2 bases and J by 7 bases, leaving 9 bases between them. CDR3 protein: CASSENSVQPQHF. DNA for the CDR3: TGTGCCAGCAGTGAAAACTCTGTGCAGCCCCAGCATTTT.

The V and J genes are TRBV28 and TRBJ1-2, with 8 nucleotides matching TRBD1. The J segment lost 6 bases and the V segment lost 5 bases, leaving 8 bases of the junction unmatched. The germline V gene encodes CDR1 MDHEN and CDR2 SYDVKM. The CDR3 is 14 residues long. The CDR3 is CASSSRQGRDGYTF. DNA for the CDR3: TGTGCCAGCAGTAGCCGACAGGGGCGCGATGGCTACACCTTC.

This rearrangement joins TRBV7-9 to TRBJ1-5, with a possible D match to TRBD1 (5 bases). Germline loops: CDR1 SEHNR, CDR2 FQNEAQ (reference sequence). The CDR3 contains 15 residues. V was clipped by 0 bases and J by 4 bases, with 10 bases between them. DNA for the CDR3: TGTGCCAGCAGCTTAGCCAAAGGGGAAAATCAGCCCCAGCATTTT. It specifies CASSLAKGENQPQHF. Full variable domain (outside the CDR3, taken from reference TRBV7-9 and TRBJ1-5): DTGVSQNPRHKITKRGQNVTFRCDPISEHNRLYWYRQTLGQGPEFLTYFQNEAQLEKSRLLSDRFSAERPKGSFSTLEIQRTEQGDSAMYLCASSLAKGENQPQHFGDGTRLSIL.

This rearrangement joins TRBV28 to TRBJ1-5, with D tentatively TRBD1 (6 bases). Germline-derived CDR1 and CDR2 are MDHEN and SYDVKM. The V and J ends lost 7 bases and 3 bases respectively, with 13 bases between them. This CDR3 is 14 amino acids long. CDR3 DNA sequence: TGTGCCAGCACCGCCGGGGGGGCCAATCAGCCCCAGCATTTT. Protein: CASTAGGANQPQHF.

This CDR3 is CASSTGPAGLLETQYF. The CDR3 DNA is TGTGCCAGCTCCACAGGCCCAGCGGGATTACTTGAGACCCAGTACTTC. The chain joins TRBV18 to TRBJ2-5; 7 bases match TRBD2. CDR3 length: 16 residues. J was trimmed by 5 bases and V by 6 bases; bases with no gene match: 15. Germline loops: CDR1 KGHSH, CDR2 LQKENI.